The 9 T cell receptor beta chains given below trace back to one sample, sequenced in a study of sequential checkpoint blockade in melanoma. The treatment was: randomized to nivolumab then ipilimumab (arm A) or the reverse (arm B). Here immunoSEQ multiplex PCR was the method, and the copy in TCRdb shows in-frame clones only, minus some. Of 40,000 or so clones in the sample, roughly 32% were seen once. The starting material was tumor tissue (inferred from file names), obtained from a patient given nivolumab and ipilimumab in sequence. The receptor source for this set is a human donor with melanoma.

This clone came up a few times. This sequence joins TRBV4-1 and TRBJ1-2, with 7 nucleotides matching TRBD1. V trimming: 3 bases; J trimming: 5 bases; junction bases outside the gene matches: 6. The CDR3 covers 14 residues. The germline V gene has CDR1 MGHRA and CDR2 YSYEKL. The CDR3 spells CASSQHDRVYGYTF. In DNA form, the CDR3 reads TGCGCCAGCAGCCAGCATGACAGGGTTTATGGCTACACCTTC.

This chain connects TRBV28 to TRBJ2-5; 7 nucleotides align to TRBD1. Germline V gene sequence: CDR1 MDHEN, CDR2 SYDVKM. The CDR3 length is 16 residues. V lost 6 bases, J lost 5 bases, and 15 bases stayed unmatched. CDR3: CASRELADREGETQYF. The CDR3 nucleotides are TGTGCCAGCAGGGAATTGGCCGACAGGGAAGGGGAGACCCAGTACTTC.

This chain joins TRBV30 and TRBJ1-1; 9 positions agree with TRBD1. Germline loops: CDR1 GTSNPN, CDR2 SVGIG (reference sequence). The J segment lost 7 bases and the V segment lost 7 bases, leaving 7 bases of the junction unmatched. The CDR3 is 12 residues long. CDR3 coding DNA: TGTGCCTTTGACAGGGGGGTCGGTGAAGCTTTCTTT. Translated: CAFDRGVGEAFF.

The V gene is TRBV30, the J gene TRBJ2-1, with D tentatively TRBD1 or TRBD2 (6 bases each). Per the germline V gene, CDR1 is GTSNPN and CDR2 is SVGIG (reference sequence). The CDR3 length is 13 residues. Trimming cost V 4 bases and J 4 bases, with 11 bases left between them. CDR3 bases: TGTGCCTGGAACCGGGGGCCTTACAATGAGCAGTTCTTC. Its protein is CAWNRGPYNEQFF.

This clone was detected once. The V gene is TRBV19, the J gene TRBJ1-1, with TRBD1 matching over 8 bases. Germline CDR1 and CDR2: LNHDA and SQIVND (reference sequence). The CDR3 loop spans 15 amino acids. With 5 bases clipped from V and 2 bases from J, the junction kept 7 bases outside the gene matches. This chain's CDR3 is CASSSDRVDNTEAFF. DNA of the CDR3: TGTGCCAGTAGTTCGGACAGGGTTGATAACACTGAAGCTTTCTTT.

The rearrangement links TRBV18 to TRBJ1-3, with D unclear. Trimming cost V 0 bases and J 4 bases, with 10 bases left between them. The germline CDR1 and CDR2 sequences are KGHSH and LQKENI. This CDR3 contains 15 residues. The CDR3: CASSPPNGEGNTIYF. For the CDR3, the DNA is TGTGCCAGCTCACCACCGAACGGAGAAGGAAACACCATATATTTT.

The chain links TRBV12-5 to TRBJ2-1; D is perhaps TRBD1 (6 bases). The CDR3 consists of 14 residues. V dropped 2 bases and J dropped 7 bases, with 12 bases sitting between them. From germline, CDR1 is LGHNT and CDR2 FRNRAP. CDR3 nucleotides: TGTGCTAGTGGTTTGTCACAGGGATGGAATGAGCAGTTCTTC. It yields the protein CASGLSQGWNEQFF.

This sequence joins TRBV5-1 and TRBJ2-6; D possibly corresponds to TRBD1 (5 bases). Germline assignment: CDR1 SGHRS and CDR2 YFSETQ. CDR3 length: 16 residues. V dropped 2 bases and J dropped 0 bases, with 9 bases sitting between them. The CDR3 loop reads CASSFTGNSGANVLTF. The CDR3 coding sequence is TGCGCCAGCAGCTTCACAGGAAACTCTGGGGCCAACGTCCTGACTTTC.

V and J are TRBV10-2 and TRBJ2-3; 7 bases fit TRBD1. Germline values: CDR1 WSHSY, CDR2 SAAADI. This CDR3 is built from 16 residues. Trimming took 0 bases from V and 5 from J; bases not matched to a gene: 8. CDR3 sequence reads: CASSESEAGGIDTQYF. The CDR3 DNA reads TGCGCCAGCAGTGAGTCCGAGGCAGGGGGTATAGATACGCAGTATTTT.